The T cell receptor beta chain described here comes from a study of T cells after yellow fever vaccination. The CDR3 sequence is 12 residues long. Trimming removed 4 bases at V and 4 bases at J, with 8 bases between. Germline loops: CDR1 DFQATT, CDR2 SNEGSKA (reference sequence). Each CDR3 protein gets one entry after TCRdb re-called the 5' RACE reads with MiXCR. The data hold around 550,000 distinct CDR3 sequences, with 19% observed a single time. V is TRBV20-1 and J is TRBJ1-5; no firm D call. Source: PBMCs, taken 15 days after the yellow fever booster vaccination. This sequence was found in a man aged 25 to 45 who received the YFV17D yellow fever vaccine. CDR3 region: CSATDGNQPQHF. CDR3 in DNA: TGCAGTGCTACTGACGGAAATCAGCCCCAGCATTTT.